The 24 T cell receptor beta chains reported below all come from one sample, sequenced in a study of T cell repertoires in cytomegalovirus infection. Antigens for these TCRs are unknown. TCRdb reanalysed the reads using MiXCR and keeps one entry per CDR3 protein. The sample lists 200,000 to 250,000 distinct CDR3 sequences; roughly two fifths were seen once. Source: CD8+ T cells from cultured PBMCs, taken from culture after CMV antigen stimulation. The receptors were sampled from a human donor in good health (CMV status not recorded). Some clones in this sample may be carry-over from other donors' samples.

Only a few counts were recorded for this clonotype. The chain employs TRBV12-3 or TRBV12-4 and TRBJ1-3; TRBD1 matches at 8 bases. There are 17 residues in the CDR3. The trim removed 4 bases at V and 4 bases at J, leaving 12 bases unmatched. CDR3 in amino acids: CASSYSGGQASGNTIYF. In nucleotides, the CDR3 is TGTGCCAGCAGTTACAGTGGGGGACAGGCTTCCGGAAACACCATATATTTT.

The CDR3 DNA is TGTGCCAGCAGTTTAAGGCAGGGACCCTACGAGCAGTACTTC. Translated, it gives CASSLRQGPYEQYF. The gene calls are TRBV12-3 or TRBV12-4 and TRBJ2-7; D possibly uses TRBD1 or TRBD2 (5 bases each). The CDR3 contains 14 residues. V was pared by 2 bases and J by 2 bases, with 10 bases between.

In this sample, this clonotype turned up many times. CDR3 coding DNA: TGTGCCAGCCTCGGACTAGCGGGGTTATTGGAGACCCAGTACTTC. This sequence encodes CASLGLAGLLETQYF. This sequence joins TRBV2 and TRBJ2-5, with 12 bases matching TRBD2. J gave up 5 bases and V 8 bases, and 9 bases lay outside the gene matches. CDR3 length equals 15 residues. Germline CDR1 SNHLY, CDR2 FYNNEI.

This clonotype was seen once. The chain couples TRBV20-1 to TRBJ2-7, with 9 bases lining up with TRBD2. J was trimmed by 4 bases and V by 7 bases; bases with no gene match: 17. Germline values: CDR1 DFQATT, CDR2 SNEGSKA (reference sequence). The CDR3 has 16 amino acids. Here the CDR3 reads CSVRAAGGPAWYEQYF. DNA of the CDR3: TGCAGTGTCAGGGCGGCGGGGGGGCCGGCATGGTACGAGCAGTACTTC.

The chain links TRBV27 to TRBJ2-3; 13 bases line up with TRBD2. Germline CDR1 reads MNHEY; CDR2 reads SMNVEV (reference sequence). With V trimmed by 4 bases and J by 3 bases, 7 bases remained unmatched. This CDR3 has 17 amino acids. CDR3 nucleotide sequence: TGTGCCAGCAGTTCACTCACGACTAGCGGGGGGACAGATACGCAGTATTTT. This translates into CASSSLTTSGGTDTQYF.

V and J are TRBV20-1 and TRBJ2-1, with 7 bases identical to TRBD2. V gave up 0 bases and J gave up 7 bases; unmatched junction bases: 12. This CDR3 has 16 amino acids. Germline V CDR1 and CDR2: DFQATT, SNEGSKA (reference sequence). The CDR3 is CSARDIRDYPSNEQFF. The CDR3 nucleotides read TGCAGTGCTAGAGATATTCGGGACTACCCTTCTAATGAGCAGTTCTTC.

This clonotype was seen only a few times. The chain employs TRBV6-1 and TRBJ1-1; D possibly corresponds to TRBD1 (5 bases). The CDR3 loop spans 15 amino acids. Germline V gene sequence: CDR1 MNHNS, CDR2 SASEGT. V lost 8 bases to trimming and J lost 1 base, with 17 bases between them. The CDR3: CASQLTGAPNTEAFF. Written as DNA, the CDR3 is TGTGCCAGCCAACTGACCGGGGCTCCGAACACTGAAGCTTTCTTT.

The chain is built from TRBV28 and TRBJ2-2; TRBD1 or TRBD2 may be the D gene (5 bases each). Per germline, CDR1 MDHEN and CDR2 SYDVKM. The ends were cut back, 11 bases at V and 6 bases at J, with 19 bases in the middle. The CDR3 spans 14 residues. The CDR3 sequence is CASEPPSGPGELFF. Here the CDR3 DNA reads TGTGCCTCCGAACCTCCCTCGGGGCCCGGGGAGCTGTTTTTT.

In DNA, the CDR3 is TGCAGTGCTGCCGGGTTTCCCTACGAGCAGTACTTC. Amino acid sequence: CSAAGFPYEQYF. This chain uses TRBV20-1 with TRBJ2-7; no firm D call. CDR3 length: 12 residues. CDR1 DFQATT and CDR2 SNEGSKA come from the germline V gene (reference sequence). The V end was cut by 5 bases, the J end by 2 bases, with 10 bases between.

V usage is TRBV28 and J usage is TRBJ1-5; TRBD1 matches 9 bases. The CDR3 totals 16 residues. Germline-derived CDR1 and CDR2 are MDHEN and SYDVKM. V lost 5 bases, J lost 2 bases, and 7 bases stayed unmatched. The CDR3 coding sequence is TGTGCCAGCAGTCTAACAGGGGGCTTGGGCAATCAGCCCCAGCATTTT. Amino acid sequence: CASSLTGGLGNQPQHF.

This clonotype was found a few times. This rearrangement joins TRBV6-5 to TRBJ2-7; 8 bases fit TRBD1. The germline CDR1 and CDR2 sequences are MNHEY and SVGAGI. The CDR3 has 14 amino acids. V lost 2 bases and J lost 4; bases outside the gene matches: 4. The CDR3 DNA sequence: TGTGCCAGCAGTTACCGGGGGACAGGTTACGAGCAGTACTTC. It yields the protein CASSYRGTGYEQYF.

This clonotype appeared many times. The chain employs TRBV7-8 and TRBJ1-1; D perhaps matches TRBD1 (5 bases). Germline loops: CDR1 SGHVS, CDR2 FQNEAQ. The CDR3 extends over 15 amino acids. V was clipped by 2 bases and J by 3 bases, with 13 bases between them. In nucleotides, the CDR3 is TGTGCCAGCAGCTTACCTACACAGGCGGACACTGAAGCTTTCTTT. It codes for CASSLPTQADTEAFF.

V usage is TRBV7-6 and J usage is TRBJ2-1; a weak D match, TRBD1 (8 bases). In germline, CDR1 is SGHVS, CDR2 FNYEAQ. The CDR3 spans 15 residues. V lost 11 bases and J lost 4, with 21 bases in between. The CDR3 region is CASRVDRGLYNEQFF. CDR3 bases: TGTGCCTCGCGGGTCGACAGGGGACTATACAATGAGCAGTTCTTC. The whole variable domain, remainder taken from reference TRBV7-6 and TRBJ2-1, is GAGVSQSPRYKVTKRGQDVALRCDPISGHVSLYWYRQALGQGPEFLTYFNYEAQQDKSGLPNDRFSAERPEGSISTLTIQRTEQRDSAMYRCASRVDRGLYNEQFFGPGTRLTVL.

J is TRBJ2-7 and V is TRBV6-5, with D tentatively TRBD1 or TRBD2 (5 bases each). The CDR3 runs 14 residues. Germline CDR1 and CDR2: MNHEY and SVGAGI. V lost 6 bases, J lost 3 bases, and 15 bases lay in between. The CDR3 DNA follows: TGTGCCAGCAGATTGGGACCGTTCCTCTACGAGCAGTACTTC. Translating gives CASRLGPFLYEQYF.

Only a few counts were recorded for this clonotype. This sequence joins TRBV7-9 and TRBJ2-1, with TRBD1 matching 10 bases. The CDR3 is 16 residues long. The V segment lost 8 bases and the J segment 4 bases; nucleotides outside the gene matches: 11. The germline gives CDR1 SEHNR, CDR2 FQNEAQ (reference sequence). The CDR3 DNA follows: TGTGCCAGCTGGGACAGGGGACAGTGGGATTACAATGAGCAGTTCTTC. As protein: CASWDRGQWDYNEQFF.

The rearrangement joins TRBV6-2 or TRBV6-3 to TRBJ1-3, with D perhaps TRBD1 (6 bases). Between the trimmed V and J ends, which lost 8 bases and 0 bases, there was a span of 14 bases. There are 15 residues in the CDR3. Germline CDR1 MNHEY, CDR2 SVGEGT. This CDR3 reads CASDLGASSGNTIYF. The CDR3 DNA sequence: TGTGCCAGCGATCTGGGGGCCAGCTCTGGAAACACCATATATTTT.

This clonotype occurred a few times. V is TRBV5-1 and J is TRBJ1-2; 10 nucleotides match TRBD1. V lost 3 bases and J lost 4; bases outside the gene matches: 3. The CDR3 has 14 residues. Germline loops: CDR1 SGHRS, CDR2 YFSETQ. The CDR3 reads CASSSGTGVYGYTF. CDR3 sequence (DNA): TGCGCCAGCAGCTCCGGGACAGGGGTCTATGGCTACACCTTC.

Only a few counts were recorded for this clonotype. The chain links TRBV7-9 to TRBJ2-1; TRBD1 agrees at 7 bases. CDR1 and CDR2 (germline): SEHNR, FQNEAQ (reference sequence). Trimming removed 5 bases from V and 3 bases from J; junction bases left unmatched: 4. This CDR3 is built from 14 residues. CDR3 coding DNA: TGTGCCAGCAGCCCGACAGGGAACTACAATGAGCAGTTCTTC. Protein: CASSPTGNYNEQFF. Full variable domain (missing parts from reference TRBV7-9 and TRBJ2-1): DTGVSQNPRHKITKRGQNVTFRCDPISEHNRLYWYRQTLGQGPEFLTYFQNEAQLEKSRLLSDRFSAERPKGSFSTLEIQRTEQGDSAMYLCASSPTGNYNEQFFGPGTRLTVL.

This clonotype came up many times. The chain carries TRBV7-9 and TRBJ1-1; 9 nucleotides match TRBD1. The CDR3 contains 13 residues. V was clipped by 6 bases and J by 5 bases; unmatched bases: 4. Per germline, CDR1 SEHNR and CDR2 FQNEAQ (reference sequence). In nucleotides, the CDR3 is TGTGCCAGCAGACCGACAGGGGGAACTGAAGCTTTCTTT. Protein product: CASRPTGGTEAFF. The complete variable domain, with remaining parts taken from reference TRBV7-9 and TRBJ1-1, reads DTGVSQNPRHKITKRGQNVTFRCDPISEHNRLYWYRQTLGQGPEFLTYFQNEAQLEKSRLLSDRFSAERPKGSFSTLEIQRTEQGDSAMYLCASRPTGGTEAFFGQGTRLTVV.

In regard to this clonotype: Since a much larger clone is just one base distant, this may be a read error. The chain recombines TRBV20-1 with TRBJ2-1; 10 bases are a match to TRBD2. The germline gives CDR1 DFQATT, CDR2 SNEGSKA (reference sequence). V shed 8 bases and J 10 bases; nucleotides not matched to a gene: 11. The CDR3 sequence is 13 residues long. The CDR3 sequence is CSTTERGGEEQFF. Written as DNA, the CDR3 is TGCAGTACTACAGAGCGGGGGGGGGAGGAGCAGTTCTTC.

This clonotype was picked up a small number of times. The chain has TRBV7-2 and TRBJ2-7, with D possibly matching TRBD2 (7 bases). The CDR3 has 14 residues. CDR1 SGHTA and CDR2 FQGNSA come from the germline V gene. V lost 6 bases to trimming and J lost 6 bases, with 18 bases between them. CDR3 sequence reads: CASRLGGGPVEQYF. CDR3 coding DNA: TGTGCCAGCAGGCTAGGGGGGGGGCCGGTCGAGCAGTACTTC. The full variable domain, completed using reference TRBV7-2 and TRBJ2-7, is GAGVSQSPSNKVTEKGKDVELRCDPISGHTALYWYRQSLGQGLEFLIYFQGNSAPDKSGLPSDRFSAERTGGSVSTLTIQRTQQEDSAVYLCASRLGGGPVEQYFGPGTRLTVT.

This clonotype was seen more than once but under ten times. V gene TRBV6-5 combines with J gene TRBJ2-7, with 9 bases fitting TRBD1. The CDR3 spans 17 residues. Germline assignment: CDR1 MNHEY and CDR2 SVGAGI. The V segment lost 0 bases and the J segment 2 bases; nucleotides outside the gene matches: 8. CDR3 protein: CASSYSEWTGDTYEQYF. The CDR3 DNA is TGTGCCAGCAGTTACTCGGAGTGGACAGGGGATACCTACGAGCAGTACTTC.

The J gene is TRBJ1-1, the V gene TRBV7-3; D is ambiguous. The germline gives CDR1 SGHTA, CDR2 FQGTGA. CDR3 length equals 13 residues. V was trimmed by 6 bases and J by 5 bases, leaving 13 bases between them. In DNA form, the CDR3 reads TGTGCCAGCAGTAGTGGCCTGCAAACTGAAGCTTTCTTT. Translated, it gives CASSSGLQTEAFF.

The chain uses TRBV20-1 and TRBJ1-1; 9 bases are a match to TRBD1. The length of the CDR3 is 18 residues. Germline V gene data show CDR1 as DFQATT and CDR2 as SNEGSKA (reference sequence). J lost 3 bases, V lost 1 base, and 15 bases had no gene match. In nucleotides, the CDR3 is TGCAGTGCTAGAGGGAGGGACAGGGAAGGTTTCCGGGACACTGAAGCTTTCTTT. This translates into CSARGRDREGFRDTEAFF.